These T cell receptor beta chains were read from a single sample in a study of T cell repertoires in cytomegalovirus infection. MiXCR was run by TCRdb on the reads, yielding one entry per CDR3 protein. The repertoire consists of fewer than 300,000 distinct CDR3 sequences, with roughly 24% occurring once and the leading ten covering roughly 14%. Sequences were obtained from PBMCs. The receptors derive from a human donor in good health (CMV status not recorded). Some clones in this sample may be carry-over from other donors' samples. Both conserved end residues are part of each CDR3. A D gene is named only where the DNA matches it firmly. Expanded clones get a size class; other rows say once, few or many, or leave the size out.

.	.	TRBV2	TRBJ2-7	CASSEQDYEQYF	TGTGCCAGCAGTGAACAGGACTACGAGCAGTACTTC
.	.	TRBV12-3/TRBV12-4	TRBJ1-6	CASSLEGRSPIHF	TGTGCCAGCAGTTTAGAAGGGAGATCACCCATCCACTTT
many	.	TRBV6-6	TRBJ1-1	CASSYWTTNTEAFF	TGTGCCAGCAGTTACTGGACAACGAACACTGAAGCTTTCTTT
.	.	TRBV10-2	TRBJ2-2	CASSESNGELFF	TGCGCCAGCAGTGAGTCGAACGGGGAGCTGTTTTTT
.	TRBD1	TRBV29-1	TRBJ1-1	CSAKGTGSNTEAFF	TGCAGCGCAAAAGGGACAGGGTCGAACACTGAAGCTTTCTTT
.	TRBD1	TRBV6-2/TRBV6-3	TRBJ2-7	CASSYRDSLPTPYEQYF	TGTGCCAGCAGTTACCGGGACAGCCTCCCTACTCCCTACGAGCAGTACTTC
.	.	TRBV5-5	TRBJ2-1	CASSRLDASYNEQFF	TGTGCCAGCAGCAGGCTAGACGCCTCCTACAATGAGCAGTTCTTC
.	.	TRBV7-9	TRBJ2-1	CASSLLTASSYNEQFF	TGTGCCAGCAGCCTTCTGACGGCAAGCTCCTACAATGAGCAGTTCTTC
many	.	TRBV7-6	TRBJ1-1	CASSLGGPMNTEAFF	TGTGCCAGCAGCTTGGGCGGACCTATGAACACTGAAGCTTTCTTT
few	TRBD2	TRBV6-2/TRBV6-3	TRBJ2-1	CASSPIAGGRFDEQFF	TGTGCCAGCAGTCCCATAGCGGGGGGGCGATTCGATGAGCAGTTCTTC
.	TRBD1	TRBV12-3/TRBV12-4	TRBJ1-5	CASNLGQPNQPQHF	TGTGCCAGCAATTTGGGACAGCCGAATCAGCCCCAGCATTTT
few	.	TRBV5-6	TRBJ2-1	CASRLSGSYNEQFF	TGTGCCAGCAGGCTCTCCGGCTCCTACAATGAGCAGTTCTTC
many	.	TRBV19	TRBJ1-5	CASRSIGGPNQPQHF	TGTGCCAGTAGATCGATCGGCGGCCCCAATCAGCCCCAGCATTTT
.	.	TRBV11-2	TRBJ1-2	CASSISHFNYGYTF	TGTGCCAGCAGCATAAGTCATTTTAACTATGGCTACACCTTC
many	TRBD1	TRBV7-2	TRBJ1-4	CASSWGQATNEKLFF	TGTGCCAGCAGCTGGGGACAGGCAACTAATGAAAAACTGTTTTTT
few	.	TRBV20-1	TRBJ1-5	CSAQRTGSNQPQHF	TGCAGTGCTCAGAGGACGGGAAGCAATCAGCCCCAGCATTTT
.	.	TRBV27	TRBJ2-2	CASSPKGHANTGELFF	TGTGCCAGCAGTCCCAAAGGACATGCGAACACCGGGGAGCTGTTTTTT
.	.	TRBV7-8	TRBJ1-1	CASSRPPFGGAEAFF	TGTGCCAGCAGCCGTCCGCCATTTGGGGGGGCTGAAGCTTTCTTT
.	.	TRBV28	TRBJ1-2	CASSPTHRFDYGYTF	TGTGCCAGCAGTCCCACTCACAGGTTTGACTATGGCTACACCTTC
few	.	TRBV12-3/TRBV12-4	TRBJ2-3	CASGLAADTQYF	TGTGCCAGCGGCCTGGCGGCAGATACGCAGTATTTT
many	.	TRBV6-5	TRBJ1-1	CASSRGMNTEAFF	TGTGCCAGCAGCAGAGGGATGAACACTGAAGCTTTCTTT
many	TRBD1	TRBV2	TRBJ2-5	CASSNRGLWETQYF	TGTGCCAGCAGCAACAGGGGGCTTTGGGAGACCCAGTACTTC
many	TRBD2	TRBV6-1	TRBJ2-5	CASSSMGLAGKETQYF	TGTGCCAGCAGTTCCATGGGACTAGCGGGGAAAGAGACCCAGTACTTC
.	TRBD1	TRBV5-1	TRBJ2-2	CASSLRTGGDTGELFF	TGCGCCAGCAGCCTGCGCACAGGGGGTGACACCGGGGAGCTGTTTTTT
.	.	TRBV27	TRBJ2-7	CASSRLGGGHEQYF	TGTGCCAGCAGTCGTCTGGGGGGAGGCCACGAGCAGTACTTC
few	.	TRBV4-1	TRBJ1-4	CASSQYARPELSEKLFF	TGCGCCAGCAGCCAATACGCACGGCCGGAGCTGAGCGAAAAACTGTTTTTT
.	.	TRBV12-3/TRBV12-4	TRBJ2-4	CASGQSLAKNIQYF	TGTGCCAGCGGACAGAGCCTAGCCAAAAACATTCAGTACTTC
.	.	TRBV6-2/TRBV6-3	TRBJ2-1	CASSNAGFGNEQFF	TGTGCCAGCAGTAACGCGGGATTCGGGAATGAGCAGTTCTTC
.	.	TRBV19	TRBJ2-1	CASSLGSGLSSYNEQFF	TGTGCCAGTTCCCTGGGGAGCGGACTAAGCTCCTACAATGAGCAGTTCTTC
few	.	TRBV20-1	TRBJ1-4	CSARGWEKLFF	TGCAGTGCTAGAGGATGGGAAAAACTGTTTTTT
few	TRBD2	TRBV7-8	TRBJ2-3	CASYPGTSGNRGSQYF	TGTGCCAGCTACCCCGGGACTAGCGGGAATAGGGGTTCGCAGTATTTT
.	.	TRBV5-4	TRBJ2-5	CASSPQLGQQETQYF	TGTGCCAGCAGCCCCCAATTAGGACAGCAAGAGACCCAGTACTTC
few	TRBD2	TRBV29-1	TRBJ2-1	CSDRLAHEQFF	TGCAGCGACAGACTAGCGCATGAGCAGTTCTTC
.	.	TRBV24-1	TRBJ2-5	CATSDAHQETQYF	TGTGCCACCAGTGACGCCCATCAAGAGACCCAGTACTTC
many	.	TRBV28	TRBJ2-2	CASRMTGWTGELFF	TGTGCCAGCAGGATGACAGGTTGGACCGGGGAGCTGTTTTTT
many	.	TRBV11-2	TRBJ2-1	CASSPQGRPYNEQFF	TGTGCCAGCAGCCCCCAGGGGCGTCCCTACAATGAGCAGTTCTTC
few	.	TRBV2	TRBJ2-3	CASSDAGSGTDTQYF	TGTGCCAGCAGTGACGCAGGGTCGGGCACAGATACGCAGTATTTT
few	.	TRBV24-1	TRBJ1-5	CATSDPDQPQHF	TGTGCCACCAGTGATCCCGATCAGCCCCAGCATTTT
.	TRBD1	TRBV19	TRBJ2-7	CASRDRMSSYEQYF	TGTGCCAGCAGGGACAGGATGAGCTCCTACGAGCAGTACTTC
.	TRBD1	TRBV5-6	TRBJ2-1	CASSMTGAPGNEQFF	TGTGCCAGCAGCATGACAGGGGCACCAGGGAATGAGCAGTTCTTC
.	TRBD2	TRBV3-1	TRBJ2-3	CASSPAGGGSDTQYF	TGTGCCAGCAGCCCAGCGGGAGGGGGGTCAGATACGCAGTATTTT
few	.	TRBV2	TRBJ1-5	CASSFRTASNQPQHF	TGTGCCAGCAGTTTTCGGACGGCTAGCAATCAGCCCCAGCATTTT
many	.	TRBV7-3	TRBJ2-5	CASSLQGTSGTQYF	TGTGCCAGCAGCCTCCAGGGGACAAGCGGGACCCAGTACTTC
.	.	TRBV7-8	TRBJ1-3	CASSSQRVGNSGNTIYF	TGTGCCAGCAGTTCCCAGCGGGTGGGGAACTCTGGAAACACCATATATTTT
.	.	TRBV28	TRBJ2-7	CASSSVPIYEQYF	TGTGCCAGCAGTTCTGTCCCCATCTACGAGCAGTACTTC
.	.	TRBV30	TRBJ2-5	CAWSTRQAETQYF	TGTGCCTGGAGTACCCGACAAGCGGAGACCCAGTACTTC
.	.	TRBV6-1	TRBJ2-1	CASSTAGREFF	TGTGCCAGCAGCACTGCCGGGAGAGAGTTCTTC
few	.	TRBV7-2	TRBJ2-5	CASSLWERETQYF	TGTGCCAGCAGCTTATGGGAGAGGGAGACCCAGTACTTC
few	TRBD1	TRBV12-3/TRBV12-4	TRBJ2-7	CASSTGTGGSYEQYF	TGTGCCAGCAGTACCGGGACAGGGGGCTCCTACGAGCAGTACTTC
few	TRBD1	TRBV28	TRBJ2-3	CASSLGAGGANTQYF	TGTGCCAGCAGTTTAGGGGCAGGGGGCGCGAATACGCAGTATTTT
few	.	TRBV5-4	TRBJ2-7	CASSVDGVIEQYF	TGTGCCAGCAGCGTGGACGGAGTTATCGAGCAGTACTTC
.	TRBD1	TRBV2	TRBJ2-5	CASRRQGEETQYF	TGTGCCAGCAGGAGACAGGGAGAAGAGACCCAGTACTTC
.	.	TRBV6-6	TRBJ1-3	CASSYEAPFTAGNTIYF	TGTGCCAGCAGTTACGAGGCACCTTTTACGGCTGGAAACACCATATATTTT
many	.	TRBV6-2/TRBV6-3	TRBJ2-3	CASSRGARPDTQYF	TGTGCCAGCAGTCGGGGGGCCCGGCCAGATACGCAGTATTTT
.	.	TRBV7-8	TRBJ1-2	CASSSARGGFYGYTF	TGTGCCAGCAGCAGTGCCCGGGGGGGTTTCTATGGCTACACCTTC